This record concerns one TCR beta chain sequence. These data originate in a study of technical replicates of blood from a few donors. The germline V gene encodes CDR1 KGHSH and CDR2 LQKENI. V lost 0 bases to trimming and J lost 3 bases, with 8 bases between them. There are 14 residues in the CDR3. Data came from immunoSEQ multiplex PCR; TCRdb stores just in-frame clones and leaves some out. The sample carries about 81,000 clones, about 96% recorded once. The V call is TRBV18, the J call TRBJ1-1; D ambiguous. This clonotype originated in a human donor in good health. Specimen: T cells isolated from PBMCs. CDR3 amino acids: CASSPPFDYTEAFF. The CDR3 DNA sequence: TGTGCCAGCTCACCACCGTTCGACTACACTGAAGCTTTCTTT.